The T cell receptor (beta chain) under discussion was sequenced for a study of T cell repertoires in cytomegalovirus infection. Study context: Both CMV infection and a matching HLA type were indicated by public TCR beta signatures.

V was pared by 4 bases and J by 0 bases, with 8 bases of the junction left unmatched. This CDR3 has 19 residues. Germline-derived CDR1 and CDR2 are ENHRY and SYGVKD. This clonotype was seen at least ten times. What it recognizes is unknown. Findings and limits, study-wide: Ex vivo, HLA-C-restricted CMV-specific TCR beta clonotypes prevailed over the rest of the response. Accumulated public TCR beta family frequency recognized individuals carrying CMV together with the relevant HLA.

TCRdb processed the reads anew with MiXCR; each CDR3 protein has one entry. The data contain about 80,000 distinct CDR3 sequences, roughly 3.6% of them singletons. The TCR originated in a human donor in good health (CMV status not recorded). Some clones in this sample may be carry-over from other donors' samples. Specimen: PBMCs. V gene TRBV10-3 combines with J gene TRBJ2-1; TRBD2 matches at 14 bases. Here the CDR3 reads CAISGPMGLAGASYNEQFF. Written as DNA, the CDR3 is TGTGCCATCAGTGGGCCGATGGGACTAGCGGGGGCCTCCTACAATGAGCAGTTCTTC.